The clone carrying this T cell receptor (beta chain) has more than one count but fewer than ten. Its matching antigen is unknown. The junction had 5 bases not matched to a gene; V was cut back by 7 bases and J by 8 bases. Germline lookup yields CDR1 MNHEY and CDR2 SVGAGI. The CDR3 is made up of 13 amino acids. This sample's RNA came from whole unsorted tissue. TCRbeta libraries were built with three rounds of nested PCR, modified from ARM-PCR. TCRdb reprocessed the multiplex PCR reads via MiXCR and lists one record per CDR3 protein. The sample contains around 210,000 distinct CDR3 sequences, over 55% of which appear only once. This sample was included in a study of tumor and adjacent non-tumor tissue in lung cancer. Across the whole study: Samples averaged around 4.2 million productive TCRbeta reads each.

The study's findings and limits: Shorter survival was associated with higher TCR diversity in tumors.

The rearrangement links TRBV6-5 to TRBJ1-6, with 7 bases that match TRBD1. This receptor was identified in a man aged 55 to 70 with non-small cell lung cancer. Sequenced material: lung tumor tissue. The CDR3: CASNFRGDSPLHF. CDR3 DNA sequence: TGTGCCAGCAATTTCAGGGGGGATTCACCCCTCCACTTT.